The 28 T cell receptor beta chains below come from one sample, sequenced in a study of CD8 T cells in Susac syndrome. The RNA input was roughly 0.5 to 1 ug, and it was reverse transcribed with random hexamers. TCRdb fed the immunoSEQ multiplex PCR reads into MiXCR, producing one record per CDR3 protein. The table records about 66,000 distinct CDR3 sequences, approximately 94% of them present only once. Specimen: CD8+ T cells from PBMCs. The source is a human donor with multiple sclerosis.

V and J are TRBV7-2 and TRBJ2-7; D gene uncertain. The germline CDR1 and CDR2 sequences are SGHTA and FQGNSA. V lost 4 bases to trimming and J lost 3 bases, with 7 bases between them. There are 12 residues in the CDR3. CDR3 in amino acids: CASSSRHYEQYF. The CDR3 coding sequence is TGTGCCAGCAGCTCCCGCCACTACGAGCAGTACTTC.

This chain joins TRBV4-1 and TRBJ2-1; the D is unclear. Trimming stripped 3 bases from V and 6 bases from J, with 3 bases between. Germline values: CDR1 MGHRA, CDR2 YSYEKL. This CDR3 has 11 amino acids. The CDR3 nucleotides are TGCGCCAGCAGCCATCTCAATGAGCAGTTCTTC. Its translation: CASSHLNEQFF.

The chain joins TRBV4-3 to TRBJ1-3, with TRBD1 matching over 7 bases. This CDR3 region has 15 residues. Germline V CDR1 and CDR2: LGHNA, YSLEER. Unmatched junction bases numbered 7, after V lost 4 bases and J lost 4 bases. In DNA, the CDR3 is TGCGCCAGCAGCCCAACTAGGACAGGAGGAAACACCATATATTTT. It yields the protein CASSPTRTGGNTIYF.

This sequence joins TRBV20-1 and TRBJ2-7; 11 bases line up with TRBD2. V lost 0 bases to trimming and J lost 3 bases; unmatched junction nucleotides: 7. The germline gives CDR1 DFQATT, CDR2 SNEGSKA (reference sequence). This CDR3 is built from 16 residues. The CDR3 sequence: CSARDRSGGAVYEQYF. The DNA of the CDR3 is TGCAGTGCTAGAGATCGTAGCGGGGGGGCCGTCTACGAGCAGTACTTC.

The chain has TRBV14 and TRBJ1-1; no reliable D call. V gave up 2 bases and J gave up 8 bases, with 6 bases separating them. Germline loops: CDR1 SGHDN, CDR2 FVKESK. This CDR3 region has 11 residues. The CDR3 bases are TGTGCCAGCAGCCAAAGCCGCGAAGCTTTCTTT. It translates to CASSQSREAFF.

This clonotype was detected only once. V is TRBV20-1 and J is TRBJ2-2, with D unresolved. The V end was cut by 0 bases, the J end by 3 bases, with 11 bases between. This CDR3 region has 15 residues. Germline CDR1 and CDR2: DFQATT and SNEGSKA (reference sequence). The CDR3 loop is CSARDFRRHTGELFF. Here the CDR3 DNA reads TGCAGTGCTAGAGATTTTCGCAGACACACCGGGGAGCTGTTTTTT.

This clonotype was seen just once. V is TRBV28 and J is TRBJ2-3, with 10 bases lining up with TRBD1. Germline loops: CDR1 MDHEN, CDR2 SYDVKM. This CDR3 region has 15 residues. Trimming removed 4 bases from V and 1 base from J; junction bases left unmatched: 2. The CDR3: CASSWTGGGTDTQYF. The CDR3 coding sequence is TGTGCCAGCAGTTGGACAGGGGGAGGCACAGATACGCAGTATTTT.

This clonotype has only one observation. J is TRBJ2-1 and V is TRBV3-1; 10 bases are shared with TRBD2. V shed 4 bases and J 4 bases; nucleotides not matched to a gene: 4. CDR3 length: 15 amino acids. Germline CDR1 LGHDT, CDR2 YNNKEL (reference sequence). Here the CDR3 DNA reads TGTGCCAGCAGCCGACTAGCGGGTGTTTACAATGAGCAGTTCTTC. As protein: CASSRLAGVYNEQFF.

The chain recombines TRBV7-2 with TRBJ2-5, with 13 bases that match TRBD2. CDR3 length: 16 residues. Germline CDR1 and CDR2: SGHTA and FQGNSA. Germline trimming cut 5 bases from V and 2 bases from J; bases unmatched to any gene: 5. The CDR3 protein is CASSVGTSGEQETQYF. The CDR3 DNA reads TGTGCCAGCAGCGTCGGGACTAGCGGGGAACAAGAGACCCAGTACTTC. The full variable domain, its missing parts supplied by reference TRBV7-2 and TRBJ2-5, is GAGVSQSPSNKVTEKGKDVELRCDPISGHTALYWYRQSLGQGLEFLIYFQGNSAPDKSGLPSDRFSAERTGGSVSTLTIQRTQQEDSAVYLCASSVGTSGEQETQYFGPGTRLLVL.

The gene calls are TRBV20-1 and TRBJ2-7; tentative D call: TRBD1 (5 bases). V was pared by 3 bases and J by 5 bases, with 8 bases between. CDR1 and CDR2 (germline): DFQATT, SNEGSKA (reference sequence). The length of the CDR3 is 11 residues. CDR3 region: CSASRANEQYF. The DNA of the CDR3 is TGCAGTGCTAGCAGGGCAAACGAGCAGTACTTC.

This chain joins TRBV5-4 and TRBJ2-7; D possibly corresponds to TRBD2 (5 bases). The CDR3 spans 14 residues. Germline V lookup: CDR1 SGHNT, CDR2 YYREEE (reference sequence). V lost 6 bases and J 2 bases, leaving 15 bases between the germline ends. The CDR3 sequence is CASTWAGGPYEQYF. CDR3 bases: TGTGCCAGCACTTGGGCGGGTGGGCCCTACGAGCAGTACTTC.

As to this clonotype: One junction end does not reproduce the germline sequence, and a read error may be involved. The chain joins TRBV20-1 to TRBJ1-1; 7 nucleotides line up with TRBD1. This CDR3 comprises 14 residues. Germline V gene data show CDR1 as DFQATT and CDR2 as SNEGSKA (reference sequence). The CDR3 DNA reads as TGCAGTGCTGACAGGGAAGAGTGGTACACTGAAGTTTTCTTT. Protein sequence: CSADREEWYTEVFF.

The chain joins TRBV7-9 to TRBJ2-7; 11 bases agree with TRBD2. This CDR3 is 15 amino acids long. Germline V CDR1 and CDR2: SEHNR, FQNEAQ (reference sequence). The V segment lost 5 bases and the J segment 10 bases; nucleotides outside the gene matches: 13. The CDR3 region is CASSASTSGDPSQYF. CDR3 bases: TGTGCCAGCAGCGCCTCGACTAGCGGGGATCCGAGCCAGTACTTC.

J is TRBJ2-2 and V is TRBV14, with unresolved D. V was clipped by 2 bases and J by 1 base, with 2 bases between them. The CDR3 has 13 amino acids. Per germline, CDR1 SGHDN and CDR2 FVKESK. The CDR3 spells CASSQLNTGELFF. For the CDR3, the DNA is TGTGCCAGCAGCCAATTGAACACCGGGGAGCTGTTTTTT.

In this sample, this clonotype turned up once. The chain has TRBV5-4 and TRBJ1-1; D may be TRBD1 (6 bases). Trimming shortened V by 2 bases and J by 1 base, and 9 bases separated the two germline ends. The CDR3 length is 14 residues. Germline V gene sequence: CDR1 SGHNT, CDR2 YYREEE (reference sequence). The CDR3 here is CASSFLGGNTEAFF. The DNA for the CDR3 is TGTGCCAGCAGCTTCCTAGGGGGGAACACTGAAGCTTTCTTT.

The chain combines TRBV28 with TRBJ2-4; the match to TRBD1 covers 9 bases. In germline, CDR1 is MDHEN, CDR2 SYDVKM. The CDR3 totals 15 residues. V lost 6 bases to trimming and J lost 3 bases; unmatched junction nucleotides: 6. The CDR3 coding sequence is TGTGCCAGCAGACCACAGGGGGCTGTCAAAAACATTCAGTACTTC. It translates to CASRPQGAVKNIQYF.

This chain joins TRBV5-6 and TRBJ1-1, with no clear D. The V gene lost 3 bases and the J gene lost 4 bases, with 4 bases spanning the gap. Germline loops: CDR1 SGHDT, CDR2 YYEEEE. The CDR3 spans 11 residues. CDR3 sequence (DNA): TGTGCCAGCAGCTGGAGCACTGAAGCTTTCTTT. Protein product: CASSWSTEAFF. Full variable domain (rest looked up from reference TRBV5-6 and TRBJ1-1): DAGVTQSPTHLIKTRGQQVTLRCSPKSGHDTVSWYQQALGQGPQFIFQYYEEEERQRGNFPDRFSGHQFPNYSSELNVNALLLGDSALYLCASSWSTEAFFGQGTRLTVV.

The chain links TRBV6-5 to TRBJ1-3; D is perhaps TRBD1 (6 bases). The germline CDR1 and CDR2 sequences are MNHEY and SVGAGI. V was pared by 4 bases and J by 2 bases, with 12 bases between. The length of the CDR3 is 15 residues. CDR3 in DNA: TGTGCCAGCAGTTCGCTCGGGGGCGCTGGAAACACCATATATTTT. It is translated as CASSSLGGAGNTIYF.

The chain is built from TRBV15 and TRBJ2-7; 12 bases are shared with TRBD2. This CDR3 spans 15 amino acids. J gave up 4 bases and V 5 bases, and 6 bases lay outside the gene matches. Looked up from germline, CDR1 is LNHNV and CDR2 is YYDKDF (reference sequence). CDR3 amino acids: CATSLRTSGMYEQYF. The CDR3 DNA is TGTGCCACCAGCCTCCGGACTAGCGGGATGTACGAGCAGTACTTC.

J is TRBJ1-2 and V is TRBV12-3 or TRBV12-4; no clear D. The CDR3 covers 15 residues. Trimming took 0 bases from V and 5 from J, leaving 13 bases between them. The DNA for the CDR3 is TGTGCCAGCAGTTTAGCCCCGCTGGGGAGTTATGGCTACACCTTC. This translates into CASSLAPLGSYGYTF.

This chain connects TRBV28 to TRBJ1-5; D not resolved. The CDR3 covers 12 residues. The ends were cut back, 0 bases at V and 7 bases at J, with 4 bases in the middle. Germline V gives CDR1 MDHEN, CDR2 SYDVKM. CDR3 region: CASSLWRQPQHF. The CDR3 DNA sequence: TGTGCCAGCAGTTTATGGCGGCAGCCCCAGCATTTT.

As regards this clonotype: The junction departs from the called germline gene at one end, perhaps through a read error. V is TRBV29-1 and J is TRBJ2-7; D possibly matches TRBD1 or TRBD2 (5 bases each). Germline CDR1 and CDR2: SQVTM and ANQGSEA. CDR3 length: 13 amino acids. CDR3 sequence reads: CSVEYFGDRGLTF. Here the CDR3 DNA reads TGCAGCGTTGAGTACTTTGGGGACCGGGGATTGACCTTC.

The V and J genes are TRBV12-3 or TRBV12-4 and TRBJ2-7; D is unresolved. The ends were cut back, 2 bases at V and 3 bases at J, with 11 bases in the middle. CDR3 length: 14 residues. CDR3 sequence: CASSLSPTIYEQYF. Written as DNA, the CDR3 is TGTGCCAGCAGTTTAAGCCCAACCATCTACGAGCAGTACTTC.

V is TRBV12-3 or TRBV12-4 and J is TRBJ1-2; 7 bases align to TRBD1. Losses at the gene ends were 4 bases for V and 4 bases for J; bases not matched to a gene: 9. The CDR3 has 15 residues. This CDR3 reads CASSSGTEYFYGYTF. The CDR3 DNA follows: TGTGCCAGCAGTTCCGGGACAGAGTATTTCTATGGCTACACCTTC.

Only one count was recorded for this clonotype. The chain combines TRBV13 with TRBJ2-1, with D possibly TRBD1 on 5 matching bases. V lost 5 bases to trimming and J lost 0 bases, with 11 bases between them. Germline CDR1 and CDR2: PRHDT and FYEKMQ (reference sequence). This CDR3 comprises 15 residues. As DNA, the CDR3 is TGTGCCAGCAGCGGCCTAACAGGCTCCTACAATGAGCAGTTCTTC. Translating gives CASSGLTGSYNEQFF.

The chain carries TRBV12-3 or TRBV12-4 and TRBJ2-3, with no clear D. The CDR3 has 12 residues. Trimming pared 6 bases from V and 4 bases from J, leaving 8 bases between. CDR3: CASSQPSDTQYF. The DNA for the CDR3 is TGTGCCAGCAGCCAGCCCTCAGATACGCAGTATTTT.

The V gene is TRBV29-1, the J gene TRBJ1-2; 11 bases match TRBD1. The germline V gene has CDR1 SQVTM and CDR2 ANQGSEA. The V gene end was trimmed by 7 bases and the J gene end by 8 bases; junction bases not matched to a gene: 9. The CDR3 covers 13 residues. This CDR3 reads CSALGQGALGYTF. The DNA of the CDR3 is TGCAGCGCCCTAGGACAGGGGGCGTTAGGCTACACCTTC.

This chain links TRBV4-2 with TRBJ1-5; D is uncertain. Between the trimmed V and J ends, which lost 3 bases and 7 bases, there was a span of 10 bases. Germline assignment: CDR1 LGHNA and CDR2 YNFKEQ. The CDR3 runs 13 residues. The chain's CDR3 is CASSQGLGQPQHF. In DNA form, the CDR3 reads TGTGCCAGCAGCCAGGGATTGGGCCAGCCCCAGCATTTT.